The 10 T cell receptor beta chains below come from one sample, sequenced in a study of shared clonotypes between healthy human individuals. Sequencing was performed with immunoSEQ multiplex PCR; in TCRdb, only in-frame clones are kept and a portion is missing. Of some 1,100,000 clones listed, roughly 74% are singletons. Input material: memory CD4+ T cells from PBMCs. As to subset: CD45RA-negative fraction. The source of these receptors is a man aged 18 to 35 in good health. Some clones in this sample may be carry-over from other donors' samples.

CDR3 coding DNA: TGCAGCGTTGAGGCCGGACAGGGCCGTGGCTACACCTTC. It codes for CSVEAGQGRGYTF. The chain couples TRBV29-1 to TRBJ1-2; TRBD1 aligns across 8 bases. The V gene end was trimmed by 3 bases and the J gene end by 7 bases; junction bases not matched to a gene: 7. The CDR3 sequence is 13 residues long. Germline V gives CDR1 SQVTM, CDR2 ANQGSEA.

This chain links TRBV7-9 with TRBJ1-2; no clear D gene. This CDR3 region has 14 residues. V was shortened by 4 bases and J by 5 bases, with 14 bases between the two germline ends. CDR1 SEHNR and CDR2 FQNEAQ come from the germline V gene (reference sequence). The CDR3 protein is CASSSQATTYGYTF. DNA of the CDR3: TGTGCCAGCAGCTCTCAGGCTACGACTTATGGCTACACCTTC.

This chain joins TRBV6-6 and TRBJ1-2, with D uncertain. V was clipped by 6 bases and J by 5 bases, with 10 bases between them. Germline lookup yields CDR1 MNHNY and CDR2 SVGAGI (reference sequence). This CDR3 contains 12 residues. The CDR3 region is CASRGSGYGYTF. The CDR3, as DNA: TGTGCCAGCAGGGGATCGGGGTATGGCTACACCTTC.

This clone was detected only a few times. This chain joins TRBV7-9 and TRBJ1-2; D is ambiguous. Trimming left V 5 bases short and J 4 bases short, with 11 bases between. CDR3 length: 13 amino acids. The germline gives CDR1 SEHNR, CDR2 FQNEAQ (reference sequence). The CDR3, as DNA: TGTGCCAGCAGCCCCAGCACCTCCTATGGCTACACCTTC. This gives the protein CASSPSTSYGYTF.

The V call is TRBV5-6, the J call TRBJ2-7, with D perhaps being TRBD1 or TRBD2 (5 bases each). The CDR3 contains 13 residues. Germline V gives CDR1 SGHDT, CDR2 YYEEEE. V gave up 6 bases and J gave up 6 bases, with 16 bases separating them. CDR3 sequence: CASNRLPRGEQYF. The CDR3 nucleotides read TGTGCCAGCAACCGGTTACCGAGGGGCGAGCAGTACTTC.

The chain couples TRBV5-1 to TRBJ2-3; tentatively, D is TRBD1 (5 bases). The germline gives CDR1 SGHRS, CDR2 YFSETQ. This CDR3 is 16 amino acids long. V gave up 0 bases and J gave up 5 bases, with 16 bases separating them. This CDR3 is CASSLGFGRVGDTQYF. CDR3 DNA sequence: TGCGCCAGCAGCTTGGGGTTCGGCAGGGTTGGAGATACGCAGTATTTT.

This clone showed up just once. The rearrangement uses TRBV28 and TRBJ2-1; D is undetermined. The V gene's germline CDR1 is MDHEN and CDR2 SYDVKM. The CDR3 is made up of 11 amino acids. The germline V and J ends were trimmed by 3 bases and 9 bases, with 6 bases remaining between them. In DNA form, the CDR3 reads TGTGCCAGCAGTTTCTCGGGTGAGCAGTTCTTC. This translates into CASSFSGEQFF. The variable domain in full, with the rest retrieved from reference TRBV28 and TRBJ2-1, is DVKVTQSSRYLVKRTGEKVFLECVQDMDHENMFWYRQDPGLGLRLIYFSYDVKMKEKGDIPEGYSVSREKKERFSLILESASTNQTSMYLCASSFSGEQFFGPGTRLTVL.

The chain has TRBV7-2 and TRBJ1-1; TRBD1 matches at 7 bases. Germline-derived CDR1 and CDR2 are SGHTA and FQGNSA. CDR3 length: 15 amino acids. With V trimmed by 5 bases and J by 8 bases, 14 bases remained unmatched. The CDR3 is CASSAERGLWLEAFF. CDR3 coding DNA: TGTGCCAGCAGCGCAGAGAGGGGGCTTTGGCTCGAAGCTTTCTTT.

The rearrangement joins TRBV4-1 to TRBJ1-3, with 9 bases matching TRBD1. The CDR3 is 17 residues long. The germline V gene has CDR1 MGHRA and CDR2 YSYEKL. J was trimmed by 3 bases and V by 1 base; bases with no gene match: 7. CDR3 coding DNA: TGCGCCAGCAGCCAAGCGGACAGGGGTTATTTTGGAAACACCATATATTTT. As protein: CASSQADRGYFGNTIYF.

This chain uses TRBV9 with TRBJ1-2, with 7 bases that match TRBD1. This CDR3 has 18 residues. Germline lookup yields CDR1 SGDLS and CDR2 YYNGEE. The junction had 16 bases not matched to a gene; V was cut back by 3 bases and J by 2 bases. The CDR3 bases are TGTGCCAGCAGCGCCCCGGGGGGGAGACAGGGATCAAACTATGGCTACACCTTC. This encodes CASSAPGGRQGSNYGYTF. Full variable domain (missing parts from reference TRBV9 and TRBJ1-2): DSGVTQTPKHLITATGQRVTLRCSPRSGDLSVYWYQQSLDQGLQFLIQYYNGEERAKGNILERFSAQQFPDLHSELNLSSLELGDSALYFCASSAPGGRQGSNYGYTFGSGTRLTVV.